This T cell receptor beta chain is from a study of blood T cell repertoires in COVID-19. Background on the study: Whether acute or convalescent, the COVID-19 samples came from the United States, Italy and Spain. In each case, the material was cDNA or gDNA derived from T cells, B-cell-depleted T cells, or PBMCs.

The Seattle patients joined while their infection was active and were tracked longitudinally afterward. CDR3 length equals 15 residues. Germline loops: CDR1 SGHTA, CDR2 FQGNSA. V was pared by 6 bases and J by 7 bases, with 22 bases between. Original processing methods: Amplification with reference gene primers provided the estimates of nucleated cell counts. The table came from immunoSEQ multiplex PCR; TCRdb's copy has only in-frame clones and leaves some out. The DNA gave D and trimming, while V, J and clone size come from that table. The repertoire holds under 200,000 clones, 80% to 90% seen once, with 8.3% in the top ten.

This chain links TRBV7-2 with TRBJ2-7; tentative D call: TRBD1 (6 bases). The sequenced sample was peripheral blood. The TCR was taken from a woman aged 55-69 years with COVID-19, enrolled during active disease. CDR3 protein: CASSIVGAGLREQYF. CDR3 DNA: TGTGCCAGCAGTATAGTGGGGGCAGGGCTAAGGGAGCAGTACTTC.